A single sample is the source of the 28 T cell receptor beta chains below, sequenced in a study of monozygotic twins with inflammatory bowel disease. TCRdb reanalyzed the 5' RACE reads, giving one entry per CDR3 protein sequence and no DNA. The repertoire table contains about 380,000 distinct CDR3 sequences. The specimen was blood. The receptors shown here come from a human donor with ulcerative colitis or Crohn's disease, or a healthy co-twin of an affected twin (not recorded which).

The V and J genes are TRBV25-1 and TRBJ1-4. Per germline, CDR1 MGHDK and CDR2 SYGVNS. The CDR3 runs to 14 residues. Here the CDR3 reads CASSEPRRNEKLFF.

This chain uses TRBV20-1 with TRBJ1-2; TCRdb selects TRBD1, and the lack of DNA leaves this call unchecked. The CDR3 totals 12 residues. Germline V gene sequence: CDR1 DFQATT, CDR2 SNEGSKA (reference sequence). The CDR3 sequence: CGRRQGSYGYTF.

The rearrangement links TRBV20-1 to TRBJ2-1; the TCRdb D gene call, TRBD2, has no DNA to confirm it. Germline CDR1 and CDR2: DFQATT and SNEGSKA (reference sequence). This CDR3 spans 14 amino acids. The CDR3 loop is CSAHTSGGYNEQFF.

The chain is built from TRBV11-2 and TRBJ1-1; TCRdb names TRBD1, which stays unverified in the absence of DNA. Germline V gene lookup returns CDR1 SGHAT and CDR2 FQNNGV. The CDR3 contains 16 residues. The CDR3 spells CASSQERAPMGTEAFF.

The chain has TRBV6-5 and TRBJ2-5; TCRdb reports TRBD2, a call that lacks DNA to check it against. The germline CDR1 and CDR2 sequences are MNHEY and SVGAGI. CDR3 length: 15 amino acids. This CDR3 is CASSYTGGRQETQYF.

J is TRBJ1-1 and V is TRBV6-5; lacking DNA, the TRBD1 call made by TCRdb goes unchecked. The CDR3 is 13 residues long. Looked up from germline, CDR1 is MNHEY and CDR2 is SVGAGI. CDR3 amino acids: CASSLDRGFEAFF.

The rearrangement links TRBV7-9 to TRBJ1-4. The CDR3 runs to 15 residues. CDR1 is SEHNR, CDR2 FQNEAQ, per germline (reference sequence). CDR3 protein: CASKAVYSTNEKLFF.

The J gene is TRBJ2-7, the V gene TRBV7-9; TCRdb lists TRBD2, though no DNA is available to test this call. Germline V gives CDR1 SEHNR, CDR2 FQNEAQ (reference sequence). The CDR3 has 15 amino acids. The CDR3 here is CASSLRGTGLGEQYF.

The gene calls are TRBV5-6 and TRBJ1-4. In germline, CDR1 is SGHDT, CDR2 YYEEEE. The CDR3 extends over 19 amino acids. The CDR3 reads CASSQIGRGWKATNEKLFF.

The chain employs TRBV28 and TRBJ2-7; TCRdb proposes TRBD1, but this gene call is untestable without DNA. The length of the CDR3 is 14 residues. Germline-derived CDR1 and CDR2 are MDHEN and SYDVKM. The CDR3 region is CASRGGTGAYEQYF.

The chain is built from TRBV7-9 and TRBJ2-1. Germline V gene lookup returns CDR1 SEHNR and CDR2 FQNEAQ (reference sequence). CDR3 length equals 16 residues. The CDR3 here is CASSLGRTSSYNEQFF.

The CDR3 spells CASSLEFLRNTEAFF. V is TRBV5-6 and J is TRBJ1-1. CDR3 length: 15 residues. The germline gives CDR1 SGHDT, CDR2 YYEEEE.

The CDR3 region is CASSWGQPEAFF. V is TRBV12-3 or TRBV12-4 and J is TRBJ1-1; TCRdb calls TRBD1, which cannot be checked without DNA. There are 12 residues in the CDR3.

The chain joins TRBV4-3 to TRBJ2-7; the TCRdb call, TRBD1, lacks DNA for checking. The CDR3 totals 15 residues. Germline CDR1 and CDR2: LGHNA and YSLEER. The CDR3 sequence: CASSQQTGHLYEQYF.

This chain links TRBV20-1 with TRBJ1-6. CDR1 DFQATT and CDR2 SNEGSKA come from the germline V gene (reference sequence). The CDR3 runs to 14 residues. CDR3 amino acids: CSARGGLNNSPLHF.

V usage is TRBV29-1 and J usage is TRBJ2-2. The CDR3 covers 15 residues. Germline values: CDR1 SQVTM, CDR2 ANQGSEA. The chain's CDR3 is CSVHPGGAGTGELFF.

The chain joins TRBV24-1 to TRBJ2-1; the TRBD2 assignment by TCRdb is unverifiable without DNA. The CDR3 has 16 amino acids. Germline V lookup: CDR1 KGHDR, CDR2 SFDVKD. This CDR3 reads CATSDLEGPYSNEQFF.

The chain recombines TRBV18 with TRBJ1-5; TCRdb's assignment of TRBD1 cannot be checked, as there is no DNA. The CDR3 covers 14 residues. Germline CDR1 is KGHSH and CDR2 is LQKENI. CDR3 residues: CASSKGQAPQPQHF.

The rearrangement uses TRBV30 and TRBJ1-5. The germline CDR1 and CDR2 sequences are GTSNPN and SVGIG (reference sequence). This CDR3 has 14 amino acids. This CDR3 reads CAWSVGGGNQPQHF.

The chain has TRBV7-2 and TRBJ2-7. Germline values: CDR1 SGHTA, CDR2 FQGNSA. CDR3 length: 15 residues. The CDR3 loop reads CASSLSVAGPYEQYF.

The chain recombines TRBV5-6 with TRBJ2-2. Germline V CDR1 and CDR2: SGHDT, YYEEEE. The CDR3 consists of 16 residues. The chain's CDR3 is CASSPVGVANTGELFF.

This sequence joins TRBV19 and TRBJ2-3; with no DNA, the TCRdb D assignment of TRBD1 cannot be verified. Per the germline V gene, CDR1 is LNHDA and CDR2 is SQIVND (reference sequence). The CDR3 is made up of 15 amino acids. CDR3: CASSTGRRGPDTQYF.

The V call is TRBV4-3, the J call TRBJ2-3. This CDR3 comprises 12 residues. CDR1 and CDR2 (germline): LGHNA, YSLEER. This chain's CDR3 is CASSQRADTQYF.

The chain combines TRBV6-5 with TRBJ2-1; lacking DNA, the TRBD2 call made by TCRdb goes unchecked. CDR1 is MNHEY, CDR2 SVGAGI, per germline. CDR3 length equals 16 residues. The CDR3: CASSYGRGVTYNEQFF.

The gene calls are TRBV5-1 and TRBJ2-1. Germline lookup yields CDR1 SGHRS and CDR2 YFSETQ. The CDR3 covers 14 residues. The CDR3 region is CASTPTSAYNEQFF.

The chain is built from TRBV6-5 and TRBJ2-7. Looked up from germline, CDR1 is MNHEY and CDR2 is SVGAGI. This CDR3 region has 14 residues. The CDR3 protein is CASRLAGGTYEQYF.

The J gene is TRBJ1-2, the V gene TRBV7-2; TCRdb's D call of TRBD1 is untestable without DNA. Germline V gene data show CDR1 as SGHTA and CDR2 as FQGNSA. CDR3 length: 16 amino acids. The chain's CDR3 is CASSGGVAGSNYGYTF.

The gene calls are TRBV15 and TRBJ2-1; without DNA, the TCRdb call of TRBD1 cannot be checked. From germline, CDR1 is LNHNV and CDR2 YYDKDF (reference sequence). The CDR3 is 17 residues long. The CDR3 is CATSTPPGGPSYNEQFF.